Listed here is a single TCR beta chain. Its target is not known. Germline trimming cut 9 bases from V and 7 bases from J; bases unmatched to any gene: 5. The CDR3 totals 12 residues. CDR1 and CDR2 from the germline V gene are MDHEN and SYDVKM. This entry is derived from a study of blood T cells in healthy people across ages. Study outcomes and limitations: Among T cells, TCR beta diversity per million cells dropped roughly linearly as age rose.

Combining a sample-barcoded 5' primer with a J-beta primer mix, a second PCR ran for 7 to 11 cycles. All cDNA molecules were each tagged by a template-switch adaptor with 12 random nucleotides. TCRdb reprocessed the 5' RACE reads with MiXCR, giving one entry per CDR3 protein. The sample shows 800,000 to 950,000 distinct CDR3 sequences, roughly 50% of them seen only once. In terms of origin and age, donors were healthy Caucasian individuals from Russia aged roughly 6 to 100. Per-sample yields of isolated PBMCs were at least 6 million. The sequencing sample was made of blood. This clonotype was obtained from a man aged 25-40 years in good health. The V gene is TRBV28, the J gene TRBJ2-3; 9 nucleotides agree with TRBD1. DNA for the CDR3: TGTGCCAGTTGGGACAGGGCATATACGCAGTATTTT. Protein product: CASWDRAYTQYF. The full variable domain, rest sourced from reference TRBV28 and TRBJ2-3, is DVKVTQSSRYLVKRTGEKVFLECVQDMDHENMFWYRQDPGLGLRLIYFSYDVKMKEKGDIPEGYSVSREKKERFSLILESASTNQTSMYLCASWDRAYTQYFGPGTRLTVL.